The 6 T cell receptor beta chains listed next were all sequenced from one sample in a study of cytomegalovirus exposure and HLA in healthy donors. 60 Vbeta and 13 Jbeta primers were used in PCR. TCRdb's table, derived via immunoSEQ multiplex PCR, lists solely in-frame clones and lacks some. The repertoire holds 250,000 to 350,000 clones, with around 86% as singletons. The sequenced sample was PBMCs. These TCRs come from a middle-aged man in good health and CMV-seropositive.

This chain's CDR3 is CASSLIAGRTDTQYF. The CDR3 nucleotides read TGCGCCAGCAGCTTGATAGCGGGGCGCACAGATACGCAGTATTTT. The chain links TRBV5-1 to TRBJ2-3; 8 positions agree with TRBD2. The trim removed 1 base at V and 1 base at J, leaving 2 bases unmatched. Germline values: CDR1 SGHRS, CDR2 YFSETQ. The CDR3 loop spans 15 amino acids.

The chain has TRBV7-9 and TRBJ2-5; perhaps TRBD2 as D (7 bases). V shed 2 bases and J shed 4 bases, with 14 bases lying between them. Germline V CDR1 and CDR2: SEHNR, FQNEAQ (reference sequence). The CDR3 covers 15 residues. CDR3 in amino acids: CASSLTQGRGETQYF. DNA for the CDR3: TGTGCCAGCAGCTTAACCCAGGGGAGGGGAGAGACCCAGTACTTC.

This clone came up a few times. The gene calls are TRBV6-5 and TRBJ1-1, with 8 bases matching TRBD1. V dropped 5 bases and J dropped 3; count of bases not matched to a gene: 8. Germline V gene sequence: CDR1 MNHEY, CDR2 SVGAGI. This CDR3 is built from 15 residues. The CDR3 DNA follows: TGTGCCAGCAGTGGACAGGGATCAGGAGACACTGAAGCTTTCTTT. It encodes CASSGQGSGDTEAFF.

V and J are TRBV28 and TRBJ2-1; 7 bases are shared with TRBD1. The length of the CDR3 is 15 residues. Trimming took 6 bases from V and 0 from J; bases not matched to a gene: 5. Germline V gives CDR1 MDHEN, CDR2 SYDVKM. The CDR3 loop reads CASSLQGRSYNEQFF. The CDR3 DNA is TGTGCCAGCAGCTTACAGGGGCGCTCCTACAATGAGCAGTTCTTC.

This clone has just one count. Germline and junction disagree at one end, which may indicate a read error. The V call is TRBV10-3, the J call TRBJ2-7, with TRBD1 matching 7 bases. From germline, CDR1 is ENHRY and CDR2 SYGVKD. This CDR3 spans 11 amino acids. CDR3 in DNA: TGTGCCATCAGTGAGTCGGGACAGTTCATCTTC. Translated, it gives CAISESGQFIF.

CDR3 coding DNA: TGTGCCAGCAGCTCCATAGCGGGAGTGGGGGAGCAGTACTTC. Translating it yields CASSSIAGVGEQYF. V gene TRBV7-3 combines with J gene TRBJ2-7; 9 bases map to TRBD2. Trimming at V came to 4 bases and at J to 7 bases, leaving 8 bases not matched to a gene. The V gene's germline CDR1 is SGHTA and CDR2 FQGTGA. This CDR3 comprises 14 residues.